Shown below are 25 T cell receptor beta chains from a single sample sequenced in a study of OX40 agonist ivuxolimab in advanced cancers. Data came from immunoSEQ multiplex PCR; TCRdb stores just in-frame clones and leaves some out. Of some 50,000 clones in the sample, approximately 91% are singletons; the top ten hold around 1.5%. Sequencing was performed on CD4+ or CD8+ T cells sorted from blood, taken in a trial of the OX40 agonist ivuxolimab. Receptor source: an adult with an advanced solid tumor such as melanoma, head and neck, liver or kidney cancer.

The chain employs TRBV6-1 and TRBJ2-7; either TRBD1 or TRBD2 may supply D (5 bases each). The CDR3 sequence is 13 residues long. The germline V gene has CDR1 MNHNS and CDR2 SASEGT. Trimming left V 4 bases short and J 3 bases short, with 10 bases between. DNA for the CDR3: TGTGCCAGCAGTGGGGACGGTTTCTACGAGCAGTACTTC. It translates to CASSGDGFYEQYF.

This rearrangement joins TRBV5-1 to TRBJ1-6; 7 bases line up with TRBD1. V lost 0 bases, J lost 7 bases, and 7 bases stayed unmatched. The CDR3 covers 16 residues. Germline lookup yields CDR1 SGHRS and CDR2 YFSETQ. CDR3 sequence reads: CASSLGQSGGNSPLHF. In nucleotides, the CDR3 is TGCGCCAGCAGCTTGGGGCAGTCAGGGGGAAATTCACCCCTCCACTTT.

V gene TRBV7-3 combines with J gene TRBJ2-7; a possible D gene is TRBD1 (6 bases). This CDR3 has 13 residues. Germline V gives CDR1 SGHTA, CDR2 FQGTGA. Trimming removed 5 bases from V and 3 bases from J, with 11 bases in between. This CDR3 reads CASSPATGYEQYF. CDR3 nucleotides: TGTGCCAGCAGCCCAGCGACAGGCTACGAGCAGTACTTC. The whole variable domain, remainder taken from reference TRBV7-3 and TRBJ2-7, is GAGVSQTPSNKVTEKGKYVELRCDPISGHTALYWYRQSLGQGPEFLIYFQGTGAADDSGLPNDRFFAVRPEGSVSTLKIQRTERGDSAVYLCASSPATGYEQYFGPGTRLTVT.

A single count supports this clone. The chain joins TRBV11-2 to TRBJ1-1; D unresolved. V lost 5 bases, J lost 0 bases, and 13 bases lay in between. CDR3 length: 15 amino acids. Germline V lookup: CDR1 SGHAT, CDR2 FQNNGV. The CDR3 protein is CASSPHTMMNTEAFF. The DNA of the CDR3 is TGTGCCAGCAGCCCGCATACCATGATGAACACTGAAGCTTTCTTT.

The chain joins TRBV2 to TRBJ1-5; D perhaps matches TRBD1 (5 bases). Trimming left V 7 bases short and J 0 bases short, with 13 bases between. Germline CDR1 is SNHLY and CDR2 is FYNNEI. The length of the CDR3 is 15 residues. The CDR3 loop reads CASTWDGYSNQPQHF. CDR3 coding DNA: TGTGCCAGCACCTGGGACGGTTATAGCAATCAGCCCCAGCATTTT.

The V gene is TRBV7-2, the J gene TRBJ1-5; D is unclear. V lost 3 bases and J 0 bases, leaving 9 bases between the germline ends. The CDR3 sequence is 15 residues long. The germline CDR1 and CDR2 sequences are SGHTA and FQGNSA. CDR3 DNA sequence: TGTGCCAGCAGCTTTTCGGGAACTAGCAATCAGCCCCAGCATTTT. It codes for CASSFSGTSNQPQHF.

The chain combines TRBV29-1 with TRBJ2-3; D gene ambiguous. The germline V gene encodes CDR1 SQVTM and CDR2 ANQGSEA. The CDR3 consists of 14 residues. Trimming took off 0 bases at V and 8 bases at J, with 15 bases between the two ends. The CDR3 here is CSVEDPMPVGTQYF. The CDR3 DNA is TGCAGCGTTGAAGACCCAATGCCCGTAGGTACGCAGTATTTT.

The chain couples TRBV4-2 to TRBJ2-2; D call uncertain. Trimming took 1 base from V and 5 from J, leaving 5 bases between them. The germline V gene has CDR1 LGHNA and CDR2 YNFKEQ. CDR3 length: 13 amino acids. The CDR3 loop is CASSQGGTGELFF. CDR3 DNA sequence: TGTGCCAGCAGCCAAGGGGGAACCGGGGAGCTGTTTTTT.

The chain employs TRBV5-5 and TRBJ2-5, with 12 bases fitting TRBD2. The CDR3 is 15 amino acids. Germline V gene data show CDR1 as SGHKS and CDR2 as YYEKEE (reference sequence). V trimming: 0 bases; J trimming: 4 bases; junction bases outside the gene matches: 1. This CDR3 reads CASSLASGRGETQYF. Here the CDR3 DNA reads TGTGCCAGCAGCTTGGCTAGCGGGAGGGGAGAGACCCAGTACTTC.

The chain has TRBV30 and TRBJ1-6; TRBD1 is a possible D gene (6 bases). The germline gives CDR1 GTSNPN, CDR2 SVGIG (reference sequence). The ends were cut back, 4 bases at V and 4 bases at J, with 14 bases in the middle. The length of the CDR3 is 15 residues. In DNA, the CDR3 is TGTGCCTGGACCAGGGGACCTTTATATAATTCACCCCTCCACTTT. Its translation is CAWTRGPLYNSPLHF.

This clone was recorded only once. The CDR3 is CASSLSSTEAFF. CDR3 DNA: TGTGCCAGCAGCTTATCCTCCACTGAAGCTTTCTTT. The J gene is TRBJ1-1, the V gene TRBV11-2; the D is unclear. Trimming cost V 2 bases and J 4 bases, with 5 bases left between them. This CDR3 is 12 amino acids long. Germline CDR1 SGHAT, CDR2 FQNNGV.

The chain has TRBV18 and TRBJ1-2; D unresolved. The CDR3 length is 13 residues. Between the trimmed V and J ends, which lost 2 bases and 8 bases, there was a span of 12 bases. The germline V gene has CDR1 KGHSH and CDR2 LQKENI. The CDR3 loop reads CASSPTRAGGYTF. CDR3 sequence (DNA): TGTGCCAGCTCACCAACGAGGGCAGGAGGCTACACCTTC.

This chain uses TRBV6-1 with TRBJ1-1, with D perhaps TRBD1 (5 bases). Deletions cut 7 bases from V and 3 bases from J, with 15 bases between. CDR3 length: 14 amino acids. CDR1 is MNHNS and CDR2 is SASEGT in the germline V gene. The CDR3 DNA is TGTGCCAGCACCCTCCATGGACACCACACTGAAGCTTTCTTT. Translating it yields CASTLHGHHTEAFF.

This chain connects TRBV5-1 to TRBJ1-1; 7 bases align to TRBD1. The CDR3 is 13 residues long. The germline gives CDR1 SGHRS, CDR2 YFSETQ. J gave up 3 bases and V 4 bases, and 3 bases lay outside the gene matches. CDR3 nucleotides: TGCGCCAGCAGCCAGGGGGTGTACACTGAAGCTTTCTTT. Translating it yields CASSQGVYTEAFF.

This clone was recorded only once. V gene TRBV9 combines with J gene TRBJ2-2, with D possibly being TRBD1 (7 bases). With 7 bases removed from V and 0 bases from J, the gap between germline ends came to 13 bases. The CDR3 is 15 residues long. Per the germline V gene, CDR1 is SGDLS and CDR2 is YYNGEE. The CDR3 loop is CASAGGTANTGELFF. CDR3 coding DNA: TGTGCCAGCGCAGGGGGGACAGCGAACACCGGGGAGCTGTTTTTT.

This chain links TRBV27 with TRBJ2-7; 10 bases are shared with TRBD1. From germline, CDR1 is MNHEY and CDR2 SMNVEV (reference sequence). The CDR3 is 15 residues long. With 2 bases clipped from V and 2 bases from J, the junction kept 3 bases outside the gene matches. CDR3 residues: CASSLTGQGPYEQYF. In DNA form, the CDR3 reads TGTGCCAGCAGTTTAACGGGACAGGGGCCCTACGAGCAGTACTTC.

The chain couples TRBV6-6 to TRBJ1-5; 8 positions agree with TRBD1. V lost 2 bases, J lost 1 base, and 1 base stayed unmatched. Germline CDR1 reads MNHNY; CDR2 reads SVGAGI (reference sequence). The CDR3 is 15 amino acids. CDR3 region: CASSYRTGSNQPQHF. The DNA for the CDR3 is TGTGCCAGCAGTTACAGGACAGGGAGCAATCAGCCCCAGCATTTT.

This clone was seen once. The V gene is TRBV2, the J gene TRBJ2-3; D ambiguous. Germline CDR1 reads SNHLY; CDR2 reads FYNNEI. Trimming pared 4 bases from V and 2 bases from J, leaving 7 bases between. The CDR3 length is 13 residues. The CDR3, as DNA: TGTGCCAGCAGTGTACGAGTCACAGATACGCAGTATTTT. Amino acids: CASSVRVTDTQYF. The full variable domain, completed using reference TRBV2 and TRBJ2-3, is EPEVTQTPSHQVTQMGQEVILRCVPISNHLYFYWYRQILGQKVEFLVSFYNNEISEKSEIFDDQFSVERPDGSNFTLKIRSTKLEDSAMYFCASSVRVTDTQYFGPGTRLTVL.

V usage is TRBV6-1 and J usage is TRBJ1-5; 11 nucleotides line up with TRBD1. V lost 4 bases, J lost 5 bases, and 7 bases stayed unmatched. CDR1 is MNHNS, CDR2 SASEGT, per germline. The CDR3 is 16 residues long. CDR3 protein: CASSGRTGGPHQPQHF. The CDR3 DNA is TGTGCCAGCAGTGGCAGGACAGGGGGCCCTCATCAGCCCCAGCATTTT.

The rearrangement links TRBV19 to TRBJ2-4; D is perhaps TRBD2 (6 bases). This CDR3 region has 12 residues. V shed 5 bases and J shed 8 bases, with 10 bases lying between them. From germline, CDR1 is LNHDA and CDR2 SQIVND (reference sequence). Here the CDR3 reads CASSFQRDIQYF. In DNA form, the CDR3 reads TGTGCCAGTAGTTTTCAGCGGGACATTCAGTACTTC.

This rearrangement joins TRBV2 to TRBJ2-7; 8 bases map to TRBD1. CDR3 length equals 12 residues. Germline V lookup: CDR1 SNHLY, CDR2 FYNNEI. Trimming removed 6 bases from V and 3 bases from J; junction bases left unmatched: 1. CDR3 in DNA: TGTGCCAGCAGAGACAGGGGCTACGAGCAGTACTTC. It codes for CASRDRGYEQYF.

The chain links TRBV5-4 to TRBJ2-7; tentatively, D is TRBD2 (6 bases). This CDR3 region has 12 residues. V gave up 0 bases and J gave up 6 bases, with 7 bases separating them. Germline values: CDR1 SGHNT, CDR2 YYREEE (reference sequence). The CDR3 spells CASSLGGAEQYF. DNA for the CDR3: TGTGCCAGCAGCTTGGGCGGGGCCGAGCAGTACTTC.

This rearrangement joins TRBV14 to TRBJ2-2; D remains ambiguous. This CDR3 spans 14 amino acids. Germline CDR1 is SGHDN and CDR2 is FVKESK. Trimming removed 0 bases from V and 13 bases from J, with 15 bases in between. The CDR3 here is CASSQDGRLGRLFF. The CDR3 DNA follows: TGTGCCAGCAGCCAAGACGGACGGTTGGGTCGGCTGTTTTTT. The whole variable domain, filled in from reference TRBV14 and TRBJ2-2, reads EAGVTQFPSHSVIEKGQTVTLRCDPISGHDNLYWYRRVMGKEIKFLLHFVKESKQDESGMPNNRFLAERTGGTYSTLKVQPAELEDSGVYFCASSQDGRLGRLFFGEGSRLTVL.

The rearrangement uses TRBV19 and TRBJ1-1; 8 bases match TRBD1. This CDR3 is built from 14 residues. V was clipped by 6 bases and J by 4 bases; unmatched bases: 7. Germline CDR1 and CDR2: LNHDA and SQIVND (reference sequence). DNA of the CDR3: TGTGCCAGTAGGAAAGACAGGGGTGGCACTGAAGCTTTCTTT. It encodes CASRKDRGGTEAFF.

The gene calls are TRBV29-1 and TRBJ1-3, with D tentatively TRBD1 (5 bases). Germline values: CDR1 SQVTM, CDR2 ANQGSEA. CDR3 length equals 14 residues. V was trimmed by 4 bases and J by 0 bases, leaving 10 bases between them. CDR3 amino acids: CSVADRRSGNTIYF. The CDR3 coding sequence is TGCAGCGTTGCCGACAGACGCTCTGGAAACACCATATATTTT.